This TCR beta chain stems from a study of patients and donors after allogeneic stem cell transplantation. This clonotype appeared a few times. From the RT-PCR reads, TCRdb called clonotypes with MiXCR, one entry per CDR3 protein. The repertoire holds 150,000 to 250,000 distinct CDR3 sequences, with around 41% as singletons. Germline lookup yields CDR1 SGHTA and CDR2 FQGNSA. The V and J ends lost 1 base and 8 bases respectively, with 20 bases between them. The CDR3 spans 17 residues. The V gene is TRBV7-2, the J gene TRBJ1-4; tentative D call: TRBD1 (5 bases). Sequencing was carried out using blood, either unsorted or a sorted T cell fraction (not recorded which). The source of this sequence is a human donor who was either an allogeneic HSCT recipient or a stem cell or donor lymphocyte infusion donor (not recorded which). It is not recorded whose cells these are; they may come from a transplant donor. The CDR3 nucleotides read TGTGCCAGCAGCTTAGAGTTTTGGGAGACCGGGGGGGAAAAACTGTTTTTT. This translates into CASSLEFWETGGEKLFF.